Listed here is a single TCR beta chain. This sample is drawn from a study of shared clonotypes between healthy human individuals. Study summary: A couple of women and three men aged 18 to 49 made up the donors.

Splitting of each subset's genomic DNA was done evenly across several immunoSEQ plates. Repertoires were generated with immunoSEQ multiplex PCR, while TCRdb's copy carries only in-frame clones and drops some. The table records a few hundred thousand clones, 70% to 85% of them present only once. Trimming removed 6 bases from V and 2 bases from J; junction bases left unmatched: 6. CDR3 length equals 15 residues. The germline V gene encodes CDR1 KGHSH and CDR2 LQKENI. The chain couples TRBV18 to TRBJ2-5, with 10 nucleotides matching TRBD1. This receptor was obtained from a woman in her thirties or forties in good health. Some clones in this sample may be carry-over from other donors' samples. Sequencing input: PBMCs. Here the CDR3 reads CASSLGTGEQETQYF. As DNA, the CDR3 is TGTGCCAGCTCCCTCGGGACAGGGGAACAAGAGACCCAGTACTTC.